Shown below are 32 T cell receptor beta chains from a single sample sequenced in a study of identifying expanded T cells in peripheral blood. Measured with immunoSEQ multiplex PCR; TCRdb has only the in-frame clones, and not every one. The data show fewer than 110,000 clones, roughly nine tenths seen once. Sequencing was carried out using blood. These receptors originate from a person aged 18 to 75 in good health.

The chain joins TRBV5-4 to TRBJ2-3; D uncertain. From germline, CDR1 is SGHNT and CDR2 YYREEE (reference sequence). Trimming left V 4 bases short and J 1 base short, with 10 bases between. This CDR3 comprises 14 residues. The CDR3 DNA is TGTGCCAGCAGCGCGCCACGGGGCACAGATACGCAGTATTTT. Its protein product is CASSAPRGTDTQYF.

The chain recombines TRBV27 with TRBJ2-5; D not certain. The germline V gene has CDR1 MNHEY and CDR2 SMNVEV (reference sequence). V dropped 3 bases and J dropped 4 bases, with 12 bases sitting between them. There are 14 residues in the CDR3. CDR3 residues: CASSFWSSRETQYF. The CDR3 region has the DNA TGTGCCAGCAGTTTTTGGTCCTCCCGAGAGACCCAGTACTTC.

The chain carries TRBV5-5 and TRBJ2-2, with D hard to call. The CDR3 extends over 16 amino acids. The V end lost 3 bases, the J end lost 1 base, and 13 bases lay between the germline ends. Germline CDR1 is SGHKS and CDR2 is YYEKEE (reference sequence). CDR3 sequence (DNA): TGTGCCAGCAGCTCGCGCGATAGCTTGAACACCGGGGAGCTGTTTTTT. Translating it yields CASSSRDSLNTGELFF.

This clone showed up just once. CDR3 in amino acids: CASSSLGTGGSKNIQYF. As DNA, the CDR3 is TGTGCCAGCAGCTCCCTGGGCACAGGGGGCTCCAAAAACATTCAGTACTTC. This chain connects TRBV11-2 to TRBJ2-4; 9 bases map to TRBD1. Unmatched junction bases numbered 9, after V lost 4 bases and J lost 2 bases. The CDR3 extends over 17 amino acids. The germline CDR1 and CDR2 sequences are SGHAT and FQNNGV.

The V gene is TRBV9, the J gene TRBJ2-2; no firm D call. Germline V gene data show CDR1 as SGDLS and CDR2 as YYNGEE. The CDR3 length is 16 residues. V lost 0 bases and J lost 0, with 9 bases in between. The CDR3 DNA is TGTGCCAGCAGCGTAGCAAAGTTTTCGAACACCGGGGAGCTGTTTTTT. This encodes CASSVAKFSNTGELFF.

This chain links TRBV6-5 with TRBJ2-5, with TRBD1 identical over 7 bases. The CDR3 extends over 16 amino acids. CDR1 and CDR2 from the germline V gene are MNHEY and SVGAGI. With 0 bases clipped from V and 5 bases from J, the junction kept 9 bases outside the gene matches. CDR3 amino acids: CASSYSKGAPEETQYF. CDR3 in DNA: TGTGCCAGCAGTTACTCGAAGGGGGCACCTGAGGAGACCCAGTACTTC.

V and J are TRBV18 and TRBJ1-5, with TRBD1 matching over 11 bases. The germline V gene has CDR1 KGHSH and CDR2 LQKENI. The ends lost 3 bases at V and 7 bases at J; junction bases unmatched: 11. This CDR3 is 17 amino acids long. The CDR3 nucleotides are TGTGCCAGCTCACCCGTATTCCCGGGACAGGGGGGCCAGCCCCAGCATTTT. The encoded protein is CASSPVFPGQGGQPQHF. The full variable domain, in which reference TRBV18 and TRBJ1-5 provide the parts outside the CDR3, is NAGVMQNPRHLVRRRGQEARLRCSPMKGHSHVYWYRQLPEEGLKFMVYLQKENIIDESGMPKERFSAEFPKEGPSILRIQQVVRGDSAAYFCASSPVFPGQGGQPQHFGDGTRLSIL.

The chain links TRBV7-2 to TRBJ2-5; D perhaps matches TRBD1 (5 bases). CDR1 is SGHTA, CDR2 FQGNSA, per germline. V was trimmed by 2 bases and J by 4 bases, leaving 8 bases between them. This CDR3 spans 13 amino acids. The CDR3 is CASSLQGRETQYF. The CDR3 DNA reads TGTGCCAGCAGCTTACAGGGCCGAGAGACCCAGTACTTC. Drawing the rest from reference TRBV7-2 and TRBJ2-5, the complete variable domain is GAGVSQSPSNKVTEKGKDVELRCDPISGHTALYWYRQSLGQGLEFLIYFQGNSAPDKSGLPSDRFSAERTGGSVSTLTIQRTQQEDSAVYLCASSLQGRETQYFGPGTRLLVL.

The rearrangement joins TRBV2 to TRBJ1-4, with D unresolved. Trimming removed 6 bases at V and 0 bases at J, with 14 bases between. This CDR3 has 16 residues. Germline loops: CDR1 SNHLY, CDR2 FYNNEI. CDR3 in amino acids: CASRPGLKATNEKLFF. CDR3 DNA: TGTGCCAGCAGGCCGGGGTTGAAGGCAACTAATGAAAAACTGTTTTTT.

This clone has more than one count but fewer than ten. This chain links TRBV6-5 with TRBJ1-2, with 7 bases lining up with TRBD1. CDR1 is MNHEY, CDR2 SVGAGI, per germline. The CDR3 totals 15 residues. The trim removed 6 bases at V and 0 bases at J, leaving 7 bases unmatched. The CDR3 DNA reads as TGTGCCAGCAGCATCAACAGGGGAGCTAACTATGGCTACACCTTC. Translated: CASSINRGANYGYTF.

J is TRBJ1-6 and V is TRBV7-8, with 11 positions matching TRBD1. The CDR3 consists of 15 residues. The J segment lost 7 bases and the V segment lost 4 bases, leaving 3 bases of the junction unmatched. Per germline, CDR1 SGHVS and CDR2 FQNEAQ. CDR3 sequence (DNA): TGTGCCAGCAGCTCTGGACAGGGGGCAAATTCACCCCTCCACTTT. Its protein is CASSSGQGANSPLHF.

This sequence joins TRBV2 and TRBJ1-1, with 7 bases aligning to TRBD1. V gave up 8 bases and J gave up 8 bases; unmatched junction bases: 8. Germline lookup yields CDR1 SNHLY and CDR2 FYNNEI. The CDR3 consists of 12 residues. For the CDR3, the DNA is TGTGCCAGCCGAAGTCAGGGGGAAGAAGCTTTCTTT. This gives the protein CASRSQGEEAFF.

The V gene is TRBV6-1, the J gene TRBJ1-6; the D gene is possibly TRBD1 (6 bases). This CDR3 comprises 15 residues. V was trimmed by 5 bases and J by 10 bases, leaving 18 bases between them. Germline V lookup: CDR1 MNHNS, CDR2 SASEGT. The CDR3 here is CASSTNTGSWSPLHF. CDR3 in DNA: TGTGCCAGCAGTACTAATACAGGGAGTTGGTCACCCCTCCACTTT.

The chain links TRBV9 to TRBJ1-5; D call uncertain. This CDR3 comprises 13 residues. The V gene lost 0 bases and the J gene lost 6 bases, with 7 bases spanning the gap. Per the germline V gene, CDR1 is SGDLS and CDR2 is YYNGEE. The CDR3 coding sequence is TGTGCCAGCAGCGTAGACGGGTCTCAGCCCCAGCATTTT. Its translation: CASSVDGSQPQHF. The full variable domain, completed using reference TRBV9 and TRBJ1-5, is DSGVTQTPKHLITATGQRVTLRCSPRSGDLSVYWYQQSLDQGLQFLIQYYNGEERAKGNILERFSAQQFPDLHSELNLSSLELGDSALYFCASSVDGSQPQHFGDGTRLSIL.

This chain uses TRBV5-6 with TRBJ2-3; no definite D call. Trimming removed 3 bases from V and 0 bases from J, with 2 bases in between. Germline V gives CDR1 SGHDT, CDR2 YYEEEE. CDR3 size: 12 residues. The CDR3 protein is CASSWSTDTQYF. The CDR3 DNA is TGTGCCAGCAGCTGGAGCACAGATACGCAGTATTTT.

CDR3 sequence: CASSQGGTGDQPQHF. The CDR3 DNA reads TGTGCCAGCAGCCAAGGGGGGACAGGGGATCAGCCCCAGCATTTT. The V gene is TRBV4-2, the J gene TRBJ1-5; 10 bases align to TRBD1. The length of the CDR3 is 15 residues. Trimming at V came to 1 base and at J to 5 bases, leaving 2 bases not matched to a gene. Per the germline V gene, CDR1 is LGHNA and CDR2 is YNFKEQ.

V is TRBV4-1 and J is TRBJ2-1; D tentatively reads TRBD1 or TRBD2 (6 bases each). Trimming took 0 bases from V and 2 from J, leaving 14 bases between them. Germline-derived CDR1 and CDR2 are MGHRA and YSYEKL. This CDR3 region has 17 residues. CDR3 DNA sequence: TGCGCCAGCAGCCAAGAAGGGGGGCGTGGGGCCTACAATGAGCAGTTCTTC. Translated: CASSQEGGRGAYNEQFF.

The rearrangement links TRBV27 to TRBJ2-1, with D unclear. Germline V gene sequence: CDR1 MNHEY, CDR2 SMNVEV (reference sequence). The length of the CDR3 is 12 residues. Trimming left V 0 bases short and J 7 bases short, with 4 bases between. The CDR3 is CASSLSPNEQFF. The CDR3 DNA reads TGTGCCAGCAGTTTATCTCCGAATGAGCAGTTCTTC.

About this clone itself: Other DNA variants within this sample encode the same CDR3. This chain uses TRBV5-1 with TRBJ2-3; D perhaps matches TRBD1 (6 bases). V lost 4 bases, J lost 3 bases, and 12 bases lay in between. This CDR3 is 14 amino acids long. Germline V gives CDR1 SGHRS, CDR2 YFSETQ. The CDR3 DNA is TGCGCCAGCAGCCTCGGACAGTCTACAGATACGCAGTATTTT. Its protein product is CASSLGQSTDTQYF.

The chain employs TRBV7-9 and TRBJ2-3; D not certain. Germline assignment: CDR1 SEHNR and CDR2 FQNEAQ (reference sequence). CDR3 length: 14 amino acids. V was shortened by 2 bases and J by 4 bases, with 10 bases between the two germline ends. CDR3 protein: CASSLSSRSDTQYF. For the CDR3, the DNA is TGTGCCAGCAGCTTAAGTTCGCGTTCAGATACGCAGTATTTT.

J is TRBJ1-1 and V is TRBV7-2, with unresolved D. CDR1 is SGHTA, CDR2 FQGNSA, per germline. This CDR3 is built from 13 residues. With 2 bases removed from V and 1 base from J, the gap between germline ends came to 5 bases. The CDR3 DNA follows: TGTGCCAGCAGCTTATACGGGAACACTGAAGCTTTCTTT. It specifies CASSLYGNTEAFF.

V gene TRBV6-1 combines with J gene TRBJ2-7; unclear D gene. The CDR3 extends over 11 amino acids. Germline loops: CDR1 MNHNS, CDR2 SASEGT. V was cut by 2 bases and J by 3 bases, with 2 bases left in between. CDR3 loop: CASSEHYEQYF. The CDR3 DNA sequence: TGTGCCAGCAGTGAACACTACGAGCAGTACTTC.

This clone occurred once. The rearrangement uses TRBV7-2 and TRBJ2-2; D uncertain. Germline loops: CDR1 SGHTA, CDR2 FQGNSA. The V end lost 5 bases, the J end lost 9 bases, and 7 bases lay between the germline ends. The CDR3 runs 11 residues. CDR3 protein: CASSVSRELFF. For the CDR3, the DNA is TGTGCCAGCAGCGTCTCCCGGGAGCTGTTTTTT.

The sample holds a few counts of this clone. The V gene is TRBV30, the J gene TRBJ1-2; D gene unclear. V gave up 4 bases and J gave up 1 base, with 10 bases separating them. CDR1 and CDR2 from the germline V gene are GTSNPN and SVGIG (reference sequence). The CDR3 covers 13 residues. The CDR3 DNA reads as TGTGCCTGGAATTCAGTCTATAACTATGGCTACACCTTC. This gives the protein CAWNSVYNYGYTF.

V and J are TRBV6-5 and TRBJ1-5; TRBD1 might be the D (6 bases). The length of the CDR3 is 15 residues. Trimming stripped 5 bases from V and 10 bases from J, with 21 bases between. The germline V gene encodes CDR1 MNHEY and CDR2 SVGAGI. The CDR3 sequence: CASSALTEGGGPQHF. The CDR3 DNA follows: TGTGCCAGCAGTGCCTTGACAGAGGGGGGAGGCCCCCAGCATTTT.

The chain combines TRBV2 with TRBJ2-3, with D tentatively TRBD2 (6 bases). CDR1 is SNHLY and CDR2 is FYNNEI in the germline V gene. The V end lost 9 bases, the J end lost 2 bases, and 18 bases lay between the germline ends. CDR3 size: 15 residues. For the CDR3, the DNA is TGTGCCAGTTACCGCGGGCGGGGATCCACAGATACGCAGTATTTT. It is translated as CASYRGRGSTDTQYF.

Points on this clone: In the same sample, other DNA sequences code for this CDR3. The chain joins TRBV14 to TRBJ1-2; D is possibly TRBD1 (5 bases). Germline V gene lookup returns CDR1 SGHDN and CDR2 FVKESK. CDR3 size: 13 residues. Between the trimmed V and J ends, which lost 3 bases and 2 bases, there was a span of 7 bases. The CDR3 coding sequence is TGTGCCAGCAGCCAGGGGACGAACTATGGCTACACCTTC. Its translation is CASSQGTNYGYTF.

Regarding this clone: Germline is not matched at one junction end, which may reflect a read error. Additional DNA sequences in this sample encode the identical CDR3. This rearrangement joins TRBV4-2 to TRBJ1-1; 7 bases map to TRBD1. This CDR3 spans 16 amino acids. Per germline, CDR1 LGHNA and CDR2 YNFKEQ. The CDR3 DNA follows: TGTGCCAGCAGTCAAGATGTGACAGGGTTTTACACTGAAGCTTTCTTT. Translated, it gives CASSQDVTGFYTEAFF.

V is TRBV6-5 and J is TRBJ2-5; 12 bases are a match to TRBD2. This CDR3 contains 15 residues. V gave up 6 bases and J gave up 9 bases; unmatched junction bases: 11. Germline V gene sequence: CDR1 MNHEY, CDR2 SVGAGI. This CDR3 reads CASSSSGGALGPQYF. The CDR3 nucleotides read TGTGCCAGCAGCTCTAGCGGGGGGGCCCTTGGTCCCCAGTACTTC.

In this sample, this clone turned up once. This chain joins TRBV5-1 and TRBJ1-6; D not resolved. Trimming removed 3 bases from V and 8 bases from J, with 15 bases in between. This CDR3 contains 15 residues. CDR1 SGHRS and CDR2 YFSETQ come from the germline V gene. The CDR3 loop reads CASSSAEDGYSPLHF. CDR3 DNA: TGCGCCAGCAGCTCGGCCGAGGACGGATATTCACCCCTCCACTTT.

This clone has more than one count but fewer than ten. The CDR3, as DNA: TGTGCCAGCAGTGAACGTCTCCCAGGGAGGGTGAACTCCTATAATTCACCCCTCCACTTT. Translating it yields CASSERLPGRVNSYNSPLHF. The chain uses TRBV2 and TRBJ1-6; possible D gene TRBD1, 5 bases. Germline assignment: CDR1 SNHLY and CDR2 FYNNEI. Trimming took 2 bases from V and 0 from J, leaving 20 bases between them. This CDR3 is built from 20 residues.

CDR3 sequence reads: CASTWLFGVGGELFF. CDR3 in DNA: TGTGCCAGTACTTGGTTGTTTGGGGTCGGCGGGGAGCTGTTTTTT. V is TRBV19 and J is TRBJ2-2; the D is unclear. Trimming took 7 bases from V and 7 from J, leaving 19 bases between them. CDR3 length: 15 residues. Germline V gene sequence: CDR1 LNHDA, CDR2 SQIVND (reference sequence).